One and the same sample provided the 26 T cell receptor beta chains below, sequenced in a study of neurological immune-mediated disorders. The time point was: longitudinal time-point 1 (baseline). Each CDR3 protein gets one entry after TCRdb re-called the 5' RACE reads with MiXCR. This table has roughly 75,000 distinct CDR3 sequences, about an eighth appearing once. The sequencing sample was made of PBMCs. These TCRs come from a female donor with HTLV-1-associated myelopathy (HAM/TSP).

The chain employs TRBV5-8 and TRBJ1-5; no clear D. This CDR3 has 13 residues. Germline CDR1 and CDR2: SGHTS and YDEGEE. Trimming pared 5 bases from V and 11 bases from J, leaving 17 bases between. The CDR3 here is CASRFGEPGAQHF. The CDR3 nucleotides read TGTGCCAGCAGATTTGGGGAGCCCGGGGCCCAGCATTTT.

This clonotype was detected only a few times. The chain recombines TRBV28 with TRBJ1-5; 9 nucleotides line up with TRBD1. J was trimmed by 4 bases and V by 6 bases; bases with no gene match: 7. Germline CDR1 reads MDHEN; CDR2 reads SYDVKM. This CDR3 is built from 15 residues. DNA of the CDR3: TGTGCCAGCAGCTACGGGACAGGGAGGAATCAGCCCCAGCATTTT. Translating it yields CASSYGTGRNQPQHF. Using reference TRBV28 and TRBJ1-5 for the parts outside the CDR3, the full variable domain is DVKVTQSSRYLVKRTGEKVFLECVQDMDHENMFWYRQDPGLGLRLIYFSYDVKMKEKGDIPEGYSVSREKKERFSLILESASTNQTSMYLCASSYGTGRNQPQHFGDGTRLSIL.

This clonotype came up many times. The chain combines TRBV11-3 with TRBJ2-2; 9 bases fit TRBD1. Germline V CDR1 and CDR2: SGHNT, YENEEA. The CDR3 loop spans 14 amino acids. V trimming: 8 bases; J trimming: 5 bases; junction bases outside the gene matches: 6. Written as DNA, the CDR3 is TGTGCCAGCGGGGGACAGGGTGGTACCGGGGAGCTGTTTTTT. Amino acids: CASGGQGGTGELFF.

This clonotype was recorded many times. V is TRBV10-3 and J is TRBJ2-7; 7 nucleotides align to TRBD2. The CDR3 runs to 16 residues. Germline lookup yields CDR1 ENHRY and CDR2 SYGVKD. Trimming at V came to 0 bases and at J to 2 bases, leaving 7 bases not matched to a gene. The CDR3 loop is CAISESVAGDTYEQYF. CDR3 coding DNA: TGTGCCATCAGTGAGTCCGTAGCGGGCGACACCTACGAGCAGTACTTC.

In this sample, this clonotype turned up many times. V is TRBV5-1 and J is TRBJ2-3; the D is unclear. This CDR3 is built from 14 residues. Germline assignment: CDR1 SGHRS and CDR2 YFSETQ. V shed 4 bases and J shed 4 bases, with 13 bases lying between them. The CDR3 region is CASSPGPSPDTQYF. In nucleotides, the CDR3 is TGCGCCAGCAGCCCCGGACCGTCCCCAGATACGCAGTATTTT.

This clonotype was picked up many times. The chain has TRBV7-8 and TRBJ1-6; D not certain. The CDR3 has 14 amino acids. CDR1 SGHVS and CDR2 FQNEAQ come from the germline V gene. V was trimmed by 4 bases and J by 7 bases, leaving 11 bases between them. This CDR3 is CASSSRERNSPLHF. In nucleotides, the CDR3 is TGTGCCAGCAGCTCCCGGGAGAGGAATTCACCCCTCCACTTT.

This clonotype was detected many times. The gene calls are TRBV11-2 and TRBJ2-7; D might be TRBD1 (5 bases). This CDR3 region has 15 residues. Germline V gene sequence: CDR1 SGHAT, CDR2 FQNNGV. Trimming stripped 1 base from V and 1 base from J, with 11 bases between. CDR3 DNA: TGTGCCAGCAGCTTAGTTCCAGGGAAGTCCTACGAGCAGTACTTC. Protein sequence: CASSLVPGKSYEQYF.

This clonotype has ten or more counts. The V and J genes are TRBV20-1 and TRBJ1-4, with D unresolved. The CDR3 spans 13 residues. Looked up from germline, CDR1 is DFQATT and CDR2 is SNEGSKA (reference sequence). V lost 6 bases, J lost 7 bases, and 15 bases lay in between. CDR3 region: CSAKEESGEKLFF. CDR3 bases: TGCAGTGCCAAGGAAGAGTCAGGTGAAAAACTGTTTTTT.

This clonotype was counted many times. The chain uses TRBV29-1 and TRBJ2-5; D may be TRBD1 (5 bases). This CDR3 has 10 amino acids. The germline CDR1 and CDR2 sequences are SQVTM and ANQGSEA. Trimming took 6 bases from V and 4 from J, leaving 6 bases between them. The chain's CDR3 is CSVRVETQYF. CDR3 sequence (DNA): TGCAGCGTCAGGGTAGAGACCCAGTACTTC. Full variable domain (missing parts from reference TRBV29-1 and TRBJ2-5): SAVISQKPSRDICQRGTSLTIQCQVDSQVTMMFWYRQQPGQSLTLIATANQGSEATYESGFVIDKFPISRPNLTFSTLTVSNMSPEDSSIYLCSVRVETQYFGPGTRLLVL.

This clonotype has at least ten counts. The J gene is TRBJ1-5, the V gene TRBV21-1. TRBV21-1 is classified as a pseudogene. The CDR3 loop spans 11 amino acids. CDR3 coding DNA: TGTGCCAGCAGCAAAAGGCAGCCCCAGCATTTT. It encodes CASSKRQPQHF.

The J gene is TRBJ2-7, the V gene TRBV12-3 or TRBV12-4, with D hard to call. The CDR3 consists of 12 residues. V was cut by 1 base and J by 6 bases, with 7 bases left in between. The CDR3 sequence: CASSLGRSEQYF. The DNA of the CDR3 is TGTGCCAGCAGTTTAGGAAGATCCGAGCAGTACTTC.

In its sample, this clonotype was seen many times. This chain uses TRBV10-1 with TRBJ2-1, with D tentatively TRBD1 or TRBD2 (7 bases each). The length of the CDR3 is 14 residues. V was pared by 5 bases and J by 7 bases, with 15 bases between. CDR1 and CDR2 from the germline V gene are WNHNN and SYGVQD (reference sequence). In DNA, the CDR3 is TGCGCCAGCAGTCTCAGGGGGGGTCGAAATGAGCAGTTCTTC. It yields the protein CASSLRGGRNEQFF.

At least ten counts were recorded for this clonotype. The J gene is TRBJ2-5, the V gene TRBV25-1; 9 bases map to TRBD1. The CDR3 length is 16 residues. J was trimmed by 7 bases and V by 0 bases; bases with no gene match: 9. CDR1 and CDR2 (germline): MGHDK, SYGVNS. For the CDR3, the DNA is TGTGCCAGCAGTGAATACTCGGGACAGGGCGTAGCGACCCAGTACTTC. Its translation is CASSEYSGQGVATQYF.

Note on this clonotype: A much bigger clone sits one base away, suggesting this may be a read error. Lacking the conserved final phenylalanine or tryptophan, this CDR3 likely reflects a read error. The chain combines TRBV5-1 with TRBJ2-3; D remains unclear. The germline gives CDR1 SGHRS, CDR2 YFSETQ. The CDR3 is made up of 14 amino acids. V gave up 2 bases and J gave up 6 bases, with 13 bases separating them. This chain's CDR3 is CASSFGLELDTQYL. The DNA of the CDR3 is TGCGCCAGCAGCTTTGGGTTGGAGCTGGATACGCAGTATTTA.

This clonotype was seen a handful of times. The V gene is TRBV6-1, the J gene TRBJ2-2, with D possibly being TRBD1 or TRBD2 (5 bases each). In germline, CDR1 is MNHNS, CDR2 SASEGT. The CDR3 extends over 14 amino acids. V was cut by 4 bases and J by 10 bases, with 16 bases left in between. The CDR3 region is CASSVGTGVSELFF. The CDR3 DNA sequence: TGTGCCAGCAGTGTCGGGACCGGGGTTTCGGAGCTGTTTTTT.

A remark on this clonotype: The conserved phenylalanine or tryptophan normally closing the CDR3 is absent here, so this likely arose from a read error. The gene calls are TRBV7-2 and TRBJ2-3; D possibly uses TRBD1 or TRBD2 (6 bases each). The CDR3 is 17 amino acids. Trimming left V 2 bases short and J 0 bases short, with 15 bases between. Germline CDR1 reads SGHTA; CDR2 reads FQGNSA. The CDR3 loop reads CASSLYVPGASTDTQYY. The DNA of the CDR3 is TGTGCCAGCAGCTTATATGTTCCGGGGGCGAGCACAGATACGCAGTATTAT.

This clonotype has ten or more counts. This chain connects TRBV2 to TRBJ2-2; D unclear. Germline V lookup: CDR1 SNHLY, CDR2 FYNNEI. V lost 6 bases and J 0 bases, leaving 5 bases between the germline ends. The CDR3 is 13 residues long. For the CDR3, the DNA is TGTGCCAGCAGGACCTCGAACACCGGGGAGCTGTTTTTT. The encoded protein is CASRTSNTGELFF.

This clonotype has at least ten counts. The chain links TRBV4-1 to TRBJ2-3; D uncertain. The CDR3 covers 17 residues. Germline loops: CDR1 MGHRA, CDR2 YSYEKL. V lost 1 base, J lost 2 bases, and 16 bases lay in between. CDR3 sequence (DNA): TGCGCCAGCAGCCAAGGAATAGGGCGCTTATACACAGATACGCAGTATTTT. This encodes CASSQGIGRLYTDTQYF.

The rearrangement links TRBV28 to TRBJ2-7, with 11 nucleotides matching TRBD1. The CDR3 extends over 17 amino acids. Germline values: CDR1 MDHEN, CDR2 SYDVKM. The V and J ends lost 6 bases and 3 bases, in that order; junction bases with no gene match: 13. The CDR3 DNA is TGTGCCAGCAGATACACCCGGACAGGGGGCGTTCTCTACGAGCAGTACTTC. Translating gives CASRYTRTGGVLYEQYF.

This clonotype was detected ten times or more. V usage is TRBV7-2 and J usage is TRBJ2-6; tentative D call: TRBD2 (5 bases). The CDR3 runs 15 residues. Trimming pared 5 bases from V and 2 bases from J, leaving 10 bases between. The germline V gene encodes CDR1 SGHTA and CDR2 FQGNSA. The CDR3 DNA reads TGTGCCAGCAGCCCGGGGAACACTGGGGCCAACGTCCTGACTTTC. It is translated as CASSPGNTGANVLTF.

This clonotype has at least ten counts. The CDR3: CASSFDVRKNTEAFF. The CDR3 bases are TGCGCCAGCAGCTTTGATGTCAGGAAGAACACTGAAGCTTTCTTT. The rearrangement links TRBV5-1 to TRBJ1-1; D remains unclear. CDR1 and CDR2 from the germline V gene are SGHRS and YFSETQ. The CDR3 consists of 15 residues. V dropped 2 bases and J dropped 1 base, with 12 bases sitting between them.

This clonotype has at least ten counts. The chain employs TRBV11-1 and TRBJ2-7; 10 bases map to TRBD1. J gave up 0 bases and V 4 bases, and 6 bases lay outside the gene matches. The CDR3 has 16 amino acids. Germline V gene sequence: CDR1 SGHAT, CDR2 FQDESV (reference sequence). CDR3 sequence (DNA): TGTGCCAGCAGCTATAGACAGGGGGCAAGCTCCTACGAGCAGTACTTC. Translated: CASSYRQGASSYEQYF.

This clonotype has ten or more counts. The V call is TRBV7-2, the J call TRBJ2-3; D is perhaps TRBD1 or TRBD2 (5 bases each). The length of the CDR3 is 13 residues. The V end lost 4 bases, the J end lost 9 bases, and 14 bases lay between the germline ends. Germline CDR1 and CDR2: SGHTA and FQGNSA. The CDR3 DNA follows: TGTGCCAGCAGCTCCCTACTTGGGGACACGCAGTATTTT. Translating gives CASSSLLGDTQYF.

This clonotype was observed at least ten times. The V and J genes are TRBV10-3 and TRBJ2-5; TRBD2 is a possible D gene (5 bases). The ends were cut back, 11 bases at V and 2 bases at J, with 18 bases in the middle. Per the germline V gene, CDR1 is ENHRY and CDR2 is SYGVKD. This CDR3 has 14 residues. In DNA, the CDR3 is TGTGCCTCCAGCCCTGGACTCGCTCAAGAGACCCAGTACTTC. Translation: CASSPGLAQETQYF.

This clonotype showed up many times. The chain recombines TRBV5-1 with TRBJ2-3; tentatively, D is TRBD1 (6 bases). V dropped 2 bases and J dropped 6 bases, with 16 bases sitting between them. Germline assignment: CDR1 SGHRS and CDR2 YFSETQ. The length of the CDR3 is 15 residues. In DNA form, the CDR3 reads TGCGCCAGCAGCTTATCGGGTCAGGGGTACGATACGCAGTATTTT. It encodes CASSLSGQGYDTQYF.

Ten or more counts support this clonotype. The gene calls are TRBV20-1 and TRBJ2-3; D gene ambiguous. The germline V and J ends were trimmed by 0 bases and 6 bases, with 4 bases remaining between them. From germline, CDR1 is DFQATT and CDR2 SNEGSKA (reference sequence). This CDR3 is 11 amino acids long. The CDR3 DNA sequence: TGCAGTGCTAGAGAGGGCGATACGCAGTATTTT. Translated: CSAREGDTQYF.